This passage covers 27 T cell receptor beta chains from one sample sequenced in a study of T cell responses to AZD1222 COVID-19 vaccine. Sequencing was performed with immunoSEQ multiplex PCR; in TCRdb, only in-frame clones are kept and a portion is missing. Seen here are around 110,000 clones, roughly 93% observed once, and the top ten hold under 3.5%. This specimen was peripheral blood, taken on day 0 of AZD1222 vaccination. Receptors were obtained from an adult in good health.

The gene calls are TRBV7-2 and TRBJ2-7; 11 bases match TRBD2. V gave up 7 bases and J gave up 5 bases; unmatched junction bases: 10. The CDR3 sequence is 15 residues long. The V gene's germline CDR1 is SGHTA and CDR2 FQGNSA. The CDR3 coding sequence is TGTGCCAGCACCCGACTAGCGGGATCTCTGAACGAGCAGTACTTC. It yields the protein CASTRLAGSLNEQYF.

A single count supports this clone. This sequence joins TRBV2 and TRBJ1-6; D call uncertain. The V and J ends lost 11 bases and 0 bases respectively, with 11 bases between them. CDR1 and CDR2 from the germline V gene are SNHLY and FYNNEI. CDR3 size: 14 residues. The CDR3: CAERGSSYNSPLHF. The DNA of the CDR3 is TGTGCCGAGCGGGGAAGCTCCTATAATTCACCCCTCCACTTT.

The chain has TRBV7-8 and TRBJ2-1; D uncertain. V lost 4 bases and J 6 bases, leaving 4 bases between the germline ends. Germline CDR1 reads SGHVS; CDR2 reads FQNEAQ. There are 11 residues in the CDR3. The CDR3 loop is CASSYFNEQFF. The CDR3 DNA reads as TGTGCCAGCAGCTACTTCAATGAGCAGTTCTTC.

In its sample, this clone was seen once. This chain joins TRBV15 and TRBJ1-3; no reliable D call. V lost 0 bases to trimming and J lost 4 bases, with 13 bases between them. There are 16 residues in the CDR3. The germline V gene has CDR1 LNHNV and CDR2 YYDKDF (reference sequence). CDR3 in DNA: TGTGCCACCAGCAGAGATCCACAACTAAACGGAAACACCATATATTTT. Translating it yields CATSRDPQLNGNTIYF.

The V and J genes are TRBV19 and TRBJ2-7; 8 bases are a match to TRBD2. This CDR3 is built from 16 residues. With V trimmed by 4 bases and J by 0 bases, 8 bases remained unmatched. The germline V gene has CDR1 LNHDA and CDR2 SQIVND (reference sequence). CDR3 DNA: TGTGCCAGTAGTACAACTAGCGGTCACGGCTCCTACGAGCAGTACTTC. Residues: CASSTTSGHGSYEQYF.

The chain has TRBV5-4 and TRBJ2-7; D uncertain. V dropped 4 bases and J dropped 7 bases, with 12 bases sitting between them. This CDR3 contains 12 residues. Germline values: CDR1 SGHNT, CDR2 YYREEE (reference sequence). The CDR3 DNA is TGTGCCAGCAGCCAAGATCCTGGGGAGCAGTACTTC. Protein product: CASSQDPGEQYF.

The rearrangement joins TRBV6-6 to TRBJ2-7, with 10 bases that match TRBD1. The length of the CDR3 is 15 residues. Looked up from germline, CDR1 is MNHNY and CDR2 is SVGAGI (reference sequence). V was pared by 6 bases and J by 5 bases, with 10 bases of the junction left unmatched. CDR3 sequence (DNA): TGTGCCAGCAGCCCGGGACAGGGGTACGGAAACGAGCAGTACTTC. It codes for CASSPGQGYGNEQYF.

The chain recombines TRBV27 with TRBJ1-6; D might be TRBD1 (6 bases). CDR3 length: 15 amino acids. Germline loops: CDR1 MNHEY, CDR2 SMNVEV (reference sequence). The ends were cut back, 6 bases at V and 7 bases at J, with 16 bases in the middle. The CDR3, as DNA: TGTGCCAGCAGACCTGCGGGACACCCAAATTCACCCCTCCACTTT. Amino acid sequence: CASRPAGHPNSPLHF.

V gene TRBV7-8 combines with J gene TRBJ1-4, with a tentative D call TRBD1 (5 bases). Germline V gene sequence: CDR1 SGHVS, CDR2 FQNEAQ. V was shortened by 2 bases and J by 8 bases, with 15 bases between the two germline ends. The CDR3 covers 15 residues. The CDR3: CASSLFPTHREKLFF. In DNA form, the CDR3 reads TGTGCCAGCAGCTTATTCCCGACACACAGGGAAAAACTGTTTTTT.

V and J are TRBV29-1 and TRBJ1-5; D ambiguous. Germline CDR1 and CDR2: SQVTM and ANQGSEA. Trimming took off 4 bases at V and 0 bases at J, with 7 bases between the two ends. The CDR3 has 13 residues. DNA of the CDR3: TGCAGCGTTGGCGGGGATAGCAATCAGCCCCAGCATTTT. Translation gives CSVGGDSNQPQHF.

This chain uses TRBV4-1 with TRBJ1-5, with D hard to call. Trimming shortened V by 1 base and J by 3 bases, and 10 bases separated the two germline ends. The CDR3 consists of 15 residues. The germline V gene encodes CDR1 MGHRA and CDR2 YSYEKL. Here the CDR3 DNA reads TGCGCCAGCAGCCAAGTCCGGGGAGACAATCAGCCCCAGCATTTT. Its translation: CASSQVRGDNQPQHF.

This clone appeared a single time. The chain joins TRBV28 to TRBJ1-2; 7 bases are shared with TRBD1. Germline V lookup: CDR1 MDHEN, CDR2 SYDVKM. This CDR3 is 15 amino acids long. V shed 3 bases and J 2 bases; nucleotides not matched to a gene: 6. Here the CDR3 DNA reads TGTGCCAGCAGTTTTGGGTCCAGGGGGAACTATGGCTACACCTTC. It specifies CASSFGSRGNYGYTF.

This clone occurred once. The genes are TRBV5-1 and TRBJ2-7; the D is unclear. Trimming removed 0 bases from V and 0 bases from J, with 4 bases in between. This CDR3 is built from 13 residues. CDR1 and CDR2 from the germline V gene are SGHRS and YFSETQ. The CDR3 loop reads CASSLEGSYEQYF. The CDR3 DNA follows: TGCGCCAGCAGCTTGGAGGGCTCCTACGAGCAGTACTTC.

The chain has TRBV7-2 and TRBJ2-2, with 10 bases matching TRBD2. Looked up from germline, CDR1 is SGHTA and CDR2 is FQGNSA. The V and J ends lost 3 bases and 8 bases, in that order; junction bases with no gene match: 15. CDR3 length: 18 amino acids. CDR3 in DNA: TGTGCCAGCAGCTTGCGGCTAGCGGGAGTACATAGTGTGGGGGAGCTGTTTTTT. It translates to CASSLRLAGVHSVGELFF.

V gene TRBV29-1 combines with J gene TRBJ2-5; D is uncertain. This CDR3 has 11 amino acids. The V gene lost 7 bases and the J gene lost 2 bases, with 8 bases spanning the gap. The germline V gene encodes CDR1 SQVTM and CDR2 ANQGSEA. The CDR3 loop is CSATLQETQYF. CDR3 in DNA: TGCAGCGCTACACTTCAAGAGACCCAGTACTTC.

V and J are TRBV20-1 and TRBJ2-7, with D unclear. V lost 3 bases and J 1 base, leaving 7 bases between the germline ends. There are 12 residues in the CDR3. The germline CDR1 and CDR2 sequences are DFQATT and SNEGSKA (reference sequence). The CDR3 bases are TGCAGTGCTAGTGGCAGTTCCTACGAGCAGTACTTC. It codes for CSASGSSYEQYF.

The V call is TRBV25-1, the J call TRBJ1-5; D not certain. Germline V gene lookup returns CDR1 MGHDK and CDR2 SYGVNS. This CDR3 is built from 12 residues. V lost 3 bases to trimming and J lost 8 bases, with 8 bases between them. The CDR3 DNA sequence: TGTGCCAGCAGTGAGGGTCACGAGCCCCAGCATTTT. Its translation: CASSEGHEPQHF.

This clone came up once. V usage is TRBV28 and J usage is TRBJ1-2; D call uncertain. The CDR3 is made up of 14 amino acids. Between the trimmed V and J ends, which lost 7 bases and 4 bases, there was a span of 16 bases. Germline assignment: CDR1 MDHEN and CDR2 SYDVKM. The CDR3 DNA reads TGTGCCAGCACCCAATCGACGGAGCTCTATGGCTACACCTTC. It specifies CASTQSTELYGYTF.

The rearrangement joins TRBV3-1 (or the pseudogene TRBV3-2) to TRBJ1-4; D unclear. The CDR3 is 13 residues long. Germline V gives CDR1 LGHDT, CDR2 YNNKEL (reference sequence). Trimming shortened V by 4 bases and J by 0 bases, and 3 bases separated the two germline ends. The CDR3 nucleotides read TGTGCCAGCAGCCCGGCAACTAATGAAAAACTGTTTTTT. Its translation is CASSPATNEKLFF.

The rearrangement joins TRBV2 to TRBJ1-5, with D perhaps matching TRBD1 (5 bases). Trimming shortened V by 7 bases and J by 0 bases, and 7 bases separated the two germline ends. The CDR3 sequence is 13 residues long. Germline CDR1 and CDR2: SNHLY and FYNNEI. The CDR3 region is CASIRDSNQPQHF. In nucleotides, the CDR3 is TGTGCCAGCATCAGGGATAGCAATCAGCCCCAGCATTTT. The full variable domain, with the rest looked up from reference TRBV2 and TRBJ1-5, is EPEVTQTPSHQVTQMGQEVILRCVPISNHLYFYWYRQILGQKVEFLVSFYNNEISEKSEIFDDQFSVERPDGSNFTLKIRSTKLEDSAMYFCASIRDSNQPQHFGDGTRLSIL.

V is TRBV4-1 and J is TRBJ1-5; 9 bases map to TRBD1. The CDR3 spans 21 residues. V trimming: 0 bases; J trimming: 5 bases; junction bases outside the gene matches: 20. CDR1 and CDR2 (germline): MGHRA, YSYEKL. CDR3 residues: CASSQDKVAEFRDRADQPQHF. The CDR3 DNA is TGCGCCAGCAGCCAAGATAAGGTGGCCGAGTTCCGGGACAGGGCTGATCAGCCCCAGCATTTT.

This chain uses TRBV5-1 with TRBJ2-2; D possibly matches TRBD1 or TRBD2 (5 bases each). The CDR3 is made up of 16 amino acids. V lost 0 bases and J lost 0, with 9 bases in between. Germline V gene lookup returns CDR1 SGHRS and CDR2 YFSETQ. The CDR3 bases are TGCGCCAGCAGCTTGGCCGGGGCGGCGAACACCGGGGAGCTGTTTTTT. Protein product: CASSLAGAANTGELFF.

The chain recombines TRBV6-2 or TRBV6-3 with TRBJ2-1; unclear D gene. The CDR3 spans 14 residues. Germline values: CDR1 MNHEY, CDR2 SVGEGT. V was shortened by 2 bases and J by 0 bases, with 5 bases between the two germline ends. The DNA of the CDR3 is TGTGCCAGCAGTTACCTGGGCTCCTACAATGAGCAGTTCTTC. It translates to CASSYLGSYNEQFF.

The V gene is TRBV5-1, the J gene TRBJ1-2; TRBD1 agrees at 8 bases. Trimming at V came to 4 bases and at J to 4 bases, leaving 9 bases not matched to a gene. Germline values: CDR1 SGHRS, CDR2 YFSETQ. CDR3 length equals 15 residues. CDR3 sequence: CASSPSTGESYGYTF. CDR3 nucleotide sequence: TGCGCCAGCAGCCCGTCGACAGGGGAGTCCTATGGCTACACCTTC.

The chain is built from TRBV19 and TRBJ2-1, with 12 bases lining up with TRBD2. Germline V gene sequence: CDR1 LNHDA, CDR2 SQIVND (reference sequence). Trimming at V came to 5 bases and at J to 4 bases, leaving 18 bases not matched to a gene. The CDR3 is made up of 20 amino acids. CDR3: CASSSRGLAGGDWGYNEQFF. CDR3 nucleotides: TGTGCCAGTAGTTCCCGGGGGCTAGCGGGAGGGGATTGGGGGTACAATGAGCAGTTCTTC.

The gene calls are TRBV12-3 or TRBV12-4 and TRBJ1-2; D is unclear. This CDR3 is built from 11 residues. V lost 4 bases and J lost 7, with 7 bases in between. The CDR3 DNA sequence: TGTGCCAGCAGTTGGGTCGGTGGCTACACCTTC. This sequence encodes CASSWVGGYTF.

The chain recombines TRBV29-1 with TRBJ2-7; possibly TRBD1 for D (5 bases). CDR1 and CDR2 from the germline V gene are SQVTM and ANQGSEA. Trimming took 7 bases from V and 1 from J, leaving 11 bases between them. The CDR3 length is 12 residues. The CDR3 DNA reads TGCAGCGCCTCGACAGATTCCTACGAGCAGTACTTC. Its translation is CSASTDSYEQYF.